Listed here are 12 T cell receptor beta chains from one sample, sequenced in a study of monozygotic twins with inflammatory bowel disease. TCRdb re-called the 5' RACE reads; every CDR3 protein appears as one record, without DNA. This sample's table has roughly 330,000 distinct CDR3 sequences. Sequencing was performed on blood. These receptors were collected from a human donor with ulcerative colitis or Crohn's disease, or a healthy co-twin of an affected twin (not recorded which).

The J gene is TRBJ1-2, the V gene TRBV7-2. CDR1 is SGHTA and CDR2 is FQGNSA in the germline V gene. This CDR3 region has 14 residues. The CDR3 here is CASRSQLSNYGYTF.

The rearrangement joins TRBV19 to TRBJ2-5; TCRdb outputs TRBD2, but without DNA this stays unchecked. The CDR3 contains 17 residues. Germline V gene data show CDR1 as LNHDA and CDR2 as SQIVND (reference sequence). The CDR3: CATGTGTRRSVGETQYF. The full variable domain, in which reference TRBV19 and TRBJ2-5 provide the parts outside the CDR3, is DGGITQSPKYLFRKEGQNVTLSCEQNLNHDAMYWYRQDPGQGLRLIYYSQIVNDFQKGDIAEGYSVSREKKESFPLTVTSAQKNPTAFYLCATGTGTRRSVGETQYFGPGTRLLVL.

This chain links TRBV3-1 with TRBJ2-5; TCRdb calls TRBD1, which cannot be checked without DNA. The CDR3 runs to 15 residues. Germline CDR1 and CDR2: LGHDT and YNNKEL (reference sequence). The chain's CDR3 is CASSQGPGSGETQYF.

The chain joins TRBV3-1 to TRBJ2-7; TCRdb proposes TRBD1, but this gene call is untestable without DNA. CDR1 is LGHDT and CDR2 is YNNKEL in the germline V gene (reference sequence). This CDR3 has 14 amino acids. This chain's CDR3 is CASSQQGVAYEQYF.

The chain uses TRBV20-1 and TRBJ2-5; TCRdb picks TRBD1, but there is no DNA to check that call. The CDR3 length is 13 residues. The germline V gene has CDR1 DFQATT and CDR2 SNEGSKA (reference sequence). The CDR3 loop is CSASTGNQETQYF.

The rearrangement joins TRBV27 to TRBJ2-7. CDR1 and CDR2 from the germline V gene are MNHEY and SMNVEV (reference sequence). There are 11 residues in the CDR3. The CDR3 loop reads CASSFGHEQYF.

This rearrangement joins TRBV12-3 or TRBV12-4 to TRBJ2-5; without DNA, the TCRdb call of TRBD2 cannot be checked. This CDR3 is 15 amino acids long. Here the CDR3 reads CASNWGTSGQETQYF.

This chain links TRBV5-1 with TRBJ2-5; TCRdb selects TRBD1, and the lack of DNA leaves this call unchecked. Per germline, CDR1 SGHRS and CDR2 YFSETQ. This CDR3 is built from 15 residues. The CDR3 is CASSLLGARGETQYF.

V and J are TRBV12-3 or TRBV12-4 and TRBJ1-5; TCRdb selects TRBD1, and the lack of DNA leaves this call unchecked. The CDR3 length is 18 residues. The CDR3 region is CASSPNQGAKLSNQPQHF.

The chain uses TRBV4-1 and TRBJ2-7; TCRdb lists TRBD2, though no DNA is available to test this call. The length of the CDR3 is 16 residues. Per the germline V gene, CDR1 is MGHRA and CDR2 is YSYEKL. The CDR3 protein is CASSQGLRSGVEEQYF.

The rearrangement links TRBV27 to TRBJ1-2; with no DNA, the TCRdb D assignment of TRBD1 cannot be verified. The CDR3 has 15 residues. CDR1 is MNHEY and CDR2 is SMNVEV in the germline V gene (reference sequence). The CDR3 region is CASSLSPTDPGGYTF.

The chain employs TRBV7-8 and TRBJ2-3; TCRdb gives TRBD1 as the D gene, but with no DNA this cannot be confirmed. This CDR3 is 15 amino acids long. The germline V gene has CDR1 SGHVS and CDR2 FQNEAQ. The CDR3 here is CASSLRDRGSDTQYF.